This T cell receptor (beta chain) was sequenced during a study of T cells in severe cutaneous drug reactions. Study results and limitations: All seven CBZ-SJS/TEN blister samples shared a public TCRbeta CDR3 at mean roughly 13%.

TCR subtype-specific primers in iRepertoire multiplex PCR prepared libraries for bulk and single-cell sequencing. TCRdb reprocessed the multiplex PCR reads and reports one entry per CDR3 protein, with no DNA. The sample's table shows tens of thousands of distinct CDR3 sequences. The CDR3 has 16 residues. Germline-derived CDR1 and CDR2 are SEHNR and FQNEAQ (reference sequence). The patients sequenced had a carbamazepine-induced Stevens-Johnson syndrome or toxic epidermal necrolysis reaction. Roughly 5 Han Chinese and six European CBZ-SJS/TEN patients gave blood repertoires. In regard to this clonotype: No antigen is known for it.

This sequence was found in a human donor with toxic epidermal necrolysis, a severe cutaneous drug reaction. J is TRBJ2-1 and V is TRBV7-9; TCRdb picks TRBD1, but there is no DNA to check that call. The sequenced sample consisted of PBMCs. CDR3 amino acids: CASSLWPGGPHNEQFF.